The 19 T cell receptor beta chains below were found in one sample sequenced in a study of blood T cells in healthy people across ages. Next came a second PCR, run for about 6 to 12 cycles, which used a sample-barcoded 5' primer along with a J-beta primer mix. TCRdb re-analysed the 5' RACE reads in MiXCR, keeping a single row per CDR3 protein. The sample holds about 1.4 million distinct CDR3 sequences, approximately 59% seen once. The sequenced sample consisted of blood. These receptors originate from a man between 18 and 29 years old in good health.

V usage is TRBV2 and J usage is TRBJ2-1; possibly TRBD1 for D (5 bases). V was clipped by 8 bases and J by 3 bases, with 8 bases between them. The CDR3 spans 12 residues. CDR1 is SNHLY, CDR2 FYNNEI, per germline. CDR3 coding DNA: TGTGCCAGCTGTAGGGGCTACAATGAGCAGTTCTTC. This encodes CASCRGYNEQFF.

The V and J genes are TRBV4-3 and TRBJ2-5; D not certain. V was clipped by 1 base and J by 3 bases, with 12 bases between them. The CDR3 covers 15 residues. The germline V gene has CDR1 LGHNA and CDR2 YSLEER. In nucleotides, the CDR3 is TGCGCCAGCAGCCAAGGTCCGGCCCAGGAAGAGACCCAGTACTTC. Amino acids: CASSQGPAQEETQYF.

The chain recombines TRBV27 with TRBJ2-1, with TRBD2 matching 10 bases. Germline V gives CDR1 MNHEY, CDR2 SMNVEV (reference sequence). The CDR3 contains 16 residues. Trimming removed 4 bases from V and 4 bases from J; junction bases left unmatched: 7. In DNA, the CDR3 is TGTGCCAGCAGTTCCCCTAGCGGGAGCCTGTACAATGAGCAGTTCTTC. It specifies CASSSPSGSLYNEQFF.

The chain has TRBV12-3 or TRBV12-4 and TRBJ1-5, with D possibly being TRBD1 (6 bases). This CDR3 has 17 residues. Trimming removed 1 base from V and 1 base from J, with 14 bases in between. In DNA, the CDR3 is TGTGCCAGCAGTTTAGGAGCAGGGGAGGTGAGCAATCAGCCCCAGCATTTT. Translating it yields CASSLGAGEVSNQPQHF.

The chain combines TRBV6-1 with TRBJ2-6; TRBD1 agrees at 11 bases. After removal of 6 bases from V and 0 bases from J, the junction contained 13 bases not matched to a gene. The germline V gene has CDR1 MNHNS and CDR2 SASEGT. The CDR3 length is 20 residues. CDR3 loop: CASRGPGQGAFLSGANVLTF. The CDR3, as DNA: TGTGCCAGCAGAGGCCCTGGACAGGGGGCATTTCTCTCTGGGGCCAACGTCCTGACTTTC.

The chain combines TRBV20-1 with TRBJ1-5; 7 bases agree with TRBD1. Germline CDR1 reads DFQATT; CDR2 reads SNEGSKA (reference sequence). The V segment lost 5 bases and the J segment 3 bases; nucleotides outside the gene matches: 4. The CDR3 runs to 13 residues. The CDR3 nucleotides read TGCAGTGCTGGGACAGTCTCCAATCAGCCCCAGCATTTT. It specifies CSAGTVSNQPQHF.

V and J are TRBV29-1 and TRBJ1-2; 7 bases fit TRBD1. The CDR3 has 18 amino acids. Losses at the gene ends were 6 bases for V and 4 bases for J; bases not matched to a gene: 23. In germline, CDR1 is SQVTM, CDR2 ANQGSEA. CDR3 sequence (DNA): TGCAGCGTCGGGCATTTCCGAAACCAGGGGGGCTTCCGCTATGGCTACACCTTC. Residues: CSVGHFRNQGGFRYGYTF.

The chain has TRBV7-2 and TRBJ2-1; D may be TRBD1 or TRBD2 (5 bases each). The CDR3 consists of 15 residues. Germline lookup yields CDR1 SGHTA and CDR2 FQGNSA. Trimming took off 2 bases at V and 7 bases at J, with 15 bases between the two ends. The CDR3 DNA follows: TGTGCCAGCAGCTTACTCAGGGAGCTGGGAAATGAGCAGTTCTTC. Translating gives CASSLLRELGNEQFF.

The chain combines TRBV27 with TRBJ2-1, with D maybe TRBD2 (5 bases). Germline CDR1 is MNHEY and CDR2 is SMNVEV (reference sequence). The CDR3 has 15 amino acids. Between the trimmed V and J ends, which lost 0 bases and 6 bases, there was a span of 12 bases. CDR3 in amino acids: CASSLSLPAGNEQFF. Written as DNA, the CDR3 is TGTGCCAGCAGTTTATCGCTCCCGGCGGGCAATGAGCAGTTCTTC.

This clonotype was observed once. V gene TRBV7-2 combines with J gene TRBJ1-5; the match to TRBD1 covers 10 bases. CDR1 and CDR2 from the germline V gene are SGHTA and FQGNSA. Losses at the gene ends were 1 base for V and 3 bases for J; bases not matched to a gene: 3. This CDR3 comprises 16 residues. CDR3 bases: TGTGCCAGCAGCTTAGTGACAGGGGGCCTCAATCAGCCCCAGCATTTT. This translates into CASSLVTGGLNQPQHF. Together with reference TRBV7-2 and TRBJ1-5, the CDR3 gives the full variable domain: GAGVSQSPSNKVTEKGKDVELRCDPISGHTALYWYRQSLGQGLEFLIYFQGNSAPDKSGLPSDRFSAERTGGSVSTLTIQRTQQEDSAVYLCASSLVTGGLNQPQHFGDGTRLSIL.

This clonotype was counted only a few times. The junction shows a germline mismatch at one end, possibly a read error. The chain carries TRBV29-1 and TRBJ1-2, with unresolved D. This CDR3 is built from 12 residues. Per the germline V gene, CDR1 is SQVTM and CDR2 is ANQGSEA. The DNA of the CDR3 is TGCAGCTTTGAACGCGGCAGGAGTGGCTACACCTTC. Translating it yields CSFERGRSGYTF.

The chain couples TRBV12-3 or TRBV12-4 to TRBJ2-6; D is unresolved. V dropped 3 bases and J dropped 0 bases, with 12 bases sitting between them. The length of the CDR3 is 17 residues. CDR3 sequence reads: CASSFETSASGANVLTF. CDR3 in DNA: TGTGCCAGCAGTTTTGAAACTTCAGCCTCTGGGGCCAACGTCCTGACTTTC.

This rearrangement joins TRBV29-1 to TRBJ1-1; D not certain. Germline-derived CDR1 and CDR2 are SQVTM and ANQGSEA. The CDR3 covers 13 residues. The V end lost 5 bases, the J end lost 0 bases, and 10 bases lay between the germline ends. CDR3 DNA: TGCAGCGTTACGCGGGATATGAACACTGAAGCTTTCTTT. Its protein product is CSVTRDMNTEAFF. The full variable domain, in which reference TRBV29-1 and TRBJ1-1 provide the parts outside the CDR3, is SAVISQKPSRDICQRGTSLTIQCQVDSQVTMMFWYRQQPGQSLTLIATANQGSEATYESGFVIDKFPISRPNLTFSTLTVSNMSPEDSSIYLCSVTRDMNTEAFFGQGTRLTVV.

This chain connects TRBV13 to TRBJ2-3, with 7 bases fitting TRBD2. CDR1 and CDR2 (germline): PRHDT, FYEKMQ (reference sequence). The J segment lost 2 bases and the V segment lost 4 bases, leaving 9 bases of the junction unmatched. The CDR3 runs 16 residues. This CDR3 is CASSYRASGFTDTQYF. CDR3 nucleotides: TGTGCCAGCAGCTATAGGGCTAGCGGATTCACAGATACGCAGTATTTT.

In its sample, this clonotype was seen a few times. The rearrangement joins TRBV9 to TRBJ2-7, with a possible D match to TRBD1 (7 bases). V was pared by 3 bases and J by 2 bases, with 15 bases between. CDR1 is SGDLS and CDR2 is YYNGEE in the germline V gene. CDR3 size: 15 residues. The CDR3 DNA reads TGTGCCAGCAGCGGGGGGGCAGGGGGAACCTACGAGCAGTACTTC. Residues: CASSGGAGGTYEQYF.

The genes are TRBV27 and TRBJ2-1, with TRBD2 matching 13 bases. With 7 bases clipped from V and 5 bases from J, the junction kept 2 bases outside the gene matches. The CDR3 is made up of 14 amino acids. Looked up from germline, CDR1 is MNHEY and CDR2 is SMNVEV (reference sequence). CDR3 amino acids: CASMGTSGNNEQFF. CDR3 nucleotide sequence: TGTGCCAGCATGGGGACTAGCGGGAACAATGAGCAGTTCTTC.

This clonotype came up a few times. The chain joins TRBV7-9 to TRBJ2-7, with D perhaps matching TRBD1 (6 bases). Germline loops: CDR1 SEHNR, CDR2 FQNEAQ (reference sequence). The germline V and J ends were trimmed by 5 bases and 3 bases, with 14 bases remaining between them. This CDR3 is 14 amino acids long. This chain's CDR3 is CASSPPGVIYEQYF. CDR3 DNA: TGTGCCAGCAGCCCGCCAGGGGTTATCTACGAGCAGTACTTC.

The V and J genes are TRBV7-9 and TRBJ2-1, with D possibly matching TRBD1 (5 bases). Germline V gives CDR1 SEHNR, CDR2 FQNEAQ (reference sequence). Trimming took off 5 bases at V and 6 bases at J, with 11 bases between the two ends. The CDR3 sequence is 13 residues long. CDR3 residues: CASSLRTTNEQFF. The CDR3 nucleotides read TGTGCCAGCAGCCTCCGGACAACCAATGAGCAGTTCTTC.

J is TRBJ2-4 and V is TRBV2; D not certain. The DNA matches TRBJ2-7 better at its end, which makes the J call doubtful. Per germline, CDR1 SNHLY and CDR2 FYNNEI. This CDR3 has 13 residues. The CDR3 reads CASRALPFHEQYF. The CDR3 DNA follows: TGTGCCAGCAGGGCCCTTCCATTCCACGAGCAGTACTTC.